The following is a T cell receptor (beta chain) sequence with its context. Its antigen is undetermined. The data derive from a study of cytomegalovirus exposure and HLA in healthy donors. Study-wide points: By HLA locus, TCR association rates varied in a later analysis, with DRB1 showing the most and HLA-C the fewest. The analysis excluded some indistinguishable V segments, including TRBV6-2 and TRBV6-3.

Germline V gene lookup returns CDR1 ENHRY and CDR2 SYGVKD. Trimming cost V 4 bases and J 5 bases; bases outside gene matches: 11. There are 17 residues in the CDR3. Researchers ran the PCR with 60 Vbeta and 13 Jbeta primers. Profiled with immunoSEQ multiplex PCR; TCRdb holds only in-frame clones, not every one. Of about 130,000 clones in the sample, 75% to 90% were seen once. This sequence originates from a woman aged 30 to 39 in good health and CMV-seropositive. The rearrangement uses TRBV10-3 and TRBJ1-5, with TRBD1 identical over 10 bases. The sample consisted of PBMCs. The CDR3, as DNA: TGTGCCATCAGTGGCCAGGGGGCGACAGGGGGCTATCAGCCCCAGCATTTT. Translated: CAISGQGATGGYQPQHF.